A selection of T cell receptor beta chains follows, all from one sample in a study of T-cell memory formation after mild COVID-19. TCRdb reprocessed the 5' RACE reads via MiXCR and lists one record per CDR3 protein. The repertoire includes hundreds of thousands of distinct CDR3 sequences, more than 15% of them detected once, and around 11% sits in the top ten. Sample: PBMCs or a T cell subset sorted from them (not recorded which). The receptors shown here come from an adult woman who had mild COVID-19 (a few samples of this study predate the infection). Cell type and time point are not known. The CDR3 runs from the conserved cysteine through the conserved F or W. D genes are given only for firm matches. Some rows mark clone size as missing; the rest say once, few, many or name a class of expanded clone.

NA	NA	TRBV7-2	TRBJ1-2	CASSLAGGPNYGYTF	TGTGCCAGCAGCTTAGCAGGGGGGCCTAACTATGGCTACACCTTC
NA	NA	TRBV7-9	TRBJ2-4	CASSTREAKTGKNIQYF	TGTGCCAGCAGCACCCGGGAAGCCAAGACGGGCAAAAACATTCAGTACTTC
once	NA	TRBV4-1	TRBJ1-2	CASSQNPGRAYGYTF	TGCGCCAGCAGCCAAAATCCGGGCAGGGCCTATGGCTACACCTTC
once	NA	TRBV15	TRBJ1-1	CATSRDGRTEAFF	TGTGCCACCAGCAGAGATGGGCGCACTGAAGCTTTCTTT
few	TRBD1	TRBV20-1	TRBJ1-6	CSAPRQGGNSPLHF	TGCAGTGCTCCTCGGCAGGGGGGAAATTCACCCCTCCACTTT
few	NA	TRBV24-1	TRBJ1-2	CATSAGSEGNYGYTF	TGTGCCACCAGTGCCGGCTCGGAGGGTAACTATGGCTACACCTTC
NA	TRBD1	TRBV14	TRBJ2-1	CASSPRQGLYNEQFF	TGTGCCAGCAGCCCAAGACAGGGTCTCTACAATGAGCAGTTCTTC
NA	NA	TRBV2	TRBJ1-4	CASILNTATNEKLFF	TGTGCCAGCATCCTGAACACAGCAACTAATGAAAAACTGTTTTTT
many	TRBD2	TRBV7-8	TRBJ2-2	CASSLGTSLISSGELFF	TGTGCCAGCAGCTTAGGGACTAGCCTCATCAGCTCAGGGGAGCTGTTTTTT
NA	NA	TRBV2	TRBJ1-2	CASSEALQVYGYTF	TGTGCCAGCAGTGAAGCGCTTCAGGTCTATGGCTACACCTTC
few	TRBD2	TRBV7-2	TRBJ2-3	CASSLPAGSTDTQYF	TGTGCCAGCAGCTTACCAGCGGGGAGCACAGATACGCAGTATTTT
many	TRBD2	TRBV5-1	TRBJ2-7	CASIGTTPGSGGYEQYF	TGCGCCAGCATCGGGACGACACCCGGTAGCGGGGGATACGAGCAGTACTTC
NA	NA	TRBV12-3/TRBV12-4	TRBJ1-1	CASSLGPTGLAEAFF	TGTGCCAGCAGTTTAGGCCCCACAGGGCTTGCTGAAGCTTTCTTT
few	NA	TRBV18	TRBJ2-7	CASSPLQGVGYEQYF	TGTGCCAGCTCACCACTACAGGGTGTGGGGTACGAGCAGTACTTC
few	NA	TRBV28	TRBJ2-3	CASSFRSLRITDTQYF	TGTGCCAGCAGTTTCCGGTCTTTGCGGATCACAGATACGCAGTATTTT
many	TRBD1	TRBV12-3/TRBV12-4	TRBJ2-7	CASSLEGAGVYEQYF	TGTGCCAGCAGTTTAGAGGGGGCAGGGGTCTACGAGCAGTACTTC
NA	NA	TRBV11-2	TRBJ1-6	CASSLGSIGLGSPLHF	TGTGCCAGCAGCCTTGGAAGTATCGGACTCGGTTCACCCCTCCACTTT
NA	NA	TRBV21-1	TRBJ2-2	CASSKEGVGQGAGELFF	NA
NA	NA	TRBV5-6	TRBJ1-2	CASSLSGINYGYTF	TGTGCCAGCAGCTTGTCAGGGATAAACTATGGCTACACCTTC
many	TRBD1	TRBV7-2	TRBJ1-2	CASSPGGQGRVGGYTF	TGTGCCAGCAGCCCCGGAGGACAGGGTCGGGTTGGAGGCTACACCTTC
few	NA	TRBV29-1	TRBJ1-2	CSVRLLEGAYGGYTF	TGCAGCGTTAGACTGCTCGAAGGGGCCTATGGGGGCTACACCTTC
few	NA	TRBV7-6	TRBJ1-5	CASSLAVEGNQPQHF	TGTGCCAGCAGCTTAGCCGTAGAGGGGAATCAGCCCCAGCATTTT
few	NA	TRBV7-6	TRBJ2-2	CASSLSVGTGELFF	TGTGCCAGCAGCTTAAGTGTCGGAACCGGGGAGCTGTTTTTT
NA	NA	TRBV24-1	TRBJ1-1	CATSDLTHSAGAFF	TGTGCCACCAGTGACCTAACACACTCCGCCGGAGCTTTCTTT
few	TRBD2	TRBV2	TRBJ2-3	CASSESFSGGASRTDTQYF	TGTGCCAGCAGTGAATCGTTCAGCGGGGGGGCGTCCCGCACAGATACGCAGTATTTT
NA	NA	TRBV7-6	TRBJ2-3	CASSLGGKPDTQYF	TGTGCCAGCAGCTTAGGGGGAAAGCCAGATACGCAGTATTTT